This entry concerns a single T cell receptor beta chain. This sample was taken from a study of cytotoxic CD8 clonotypes in ibrutinib-treated CLL. Study in general: Within the patient group, 11 were relapsed/refractory and roughly 14 treatment-naive, and some 17 were IGHV unmutated.

Method: immunoSEQ multiplex PCR; TCRdb's copy keeps in-frame clones and lacks some. This table holds 100,000 to 150,000 clones, 70% to 90% found once. This CDR3 has 16 residues. Germline V gene lookup returns CDR1 MDHEN and CDR2 SYDVKM. With 6 bases removed from V and 2 bases from J, the gap between germline ends came to 16 bases. This TCR came from a human donor with chronic lymphocytic leukemia. Source: PBMCs, taken after 24 months of ibrutinib treatment. This rearrangement joins TRBV28 to TRBJ2-2, with D hard to call. The CDR3 loop is CASRPRKGRNTGELFF. The CDR3, as DNA: TGTGCCAGCAGGCCGCGGAAGGGTAGAAACACCGGGGAGCTGTTTTTT.